These 9 T cell receptor beta chains share one sample of origin, sequenced in a study of CXCR3-negative and CXCR3-positive naive CD8 T cells (dated by TCRdb to between 2019 and 2020). General findings and caveats noted by the study authors: TRB CDR3s from CXCR3-positive naive cells showed higher hydrophobicity (lower Kidera factor 4), lower energy, and higher strength and volume indices than CXCR3-negative naive cells.

Their specific antigens are unknown. Sequencing was performed on a NextSeq 550. The Human TCR Profiling Kit (MiLaboratory) was used to prepare UMI-labeled 5' RACE TRB cDNA libraries. After TCRdb reprocessed the reads, each CDR3 protein sequence was kept as one row, without DNA. This sample's table contains roughly 130,000 distinct CDR3 sequences. In total, the top ten clones hold roughly 0.6% of the sample. The specimen sequenced was naive CXCR3+ CD8+ T cells from blood. The cell subset or site label corresponds to: CD45RO-CCR7+CD27+CD95- naive CD8+ T cells expressing CXCR3 (TNR3+). The receptor set was obtained from a human donor in good health. Some clones in this sample may be carry-over from other donors' samples.

V is TRBV6-5 and J is TRBJ2-1; absent DNA, TCRdb's TRBD2 call cannot be checked. The germline V gene encodes CDR1 MNHEY and CDR2 SVGAGI. This CDR3 spans 15 amino acids. CDR3 sequence reads: CASSRLAGGSDEQFF.

Here the CDR3 reads CASSYRDRGEELFF. J is TRBJ2-2 and V is TRBV6-2 or TRBV6-3; TCRdb proposes TRBD1, but this gene call is untestable without DNA. Per the germline V gene, CDR1 is MNHEY and CDR2 is SVGEGT. This CDR3 region has 14 residues.

This sequence joins TRBV6-6 and TRBJ1-6; TCRdb's D gene call, TRBD1, goes unchecked for lack of DNA. Looked up from germline, CDR1 is MNHNY and CDR2 is SVGAGI (reference sequence). This CDR3 spans 13 amino acids. This CDR3 reads CASKADPGSPLHF.

The V and J genes are TRBV5-6 and TRBJ2-1; TCRdb gives TRBD1 as the D gene, but with no DNA this cannot be confirmed. This CDR3 has 12 residues. Germline CDR1 reads SGHDT; CDR2 reads YYEEEE. The CDR3 here is CASSPFRDEQFF.

The rearrangement uses TRBV9 and TRBJ2-2. The germline V gene encodes CDR1 SGDLS and CDR2 YYNGEE. The CDR3 extends over 15 amino acids. CDR3 protein: CASSVSGADTGELFF. The full variable domain, its missing parts supplied by reference TRBV9 and TRBJ2-2, is DSGVTQTPKHLITATGQRVTLRCSPRSGDLSVYWYQQSLDQGLQFLIQYYNGEERAKGNILERFSAQQFPDLHSELNLSSLELGDSALYFCASSVSGADTGELFFGEGSRLTVL.

V is TRBV6-2 or TRBV6-3 and J is TRBJ1-6; TCRdb designates TRBD1, a call that cannot be tested without DNA. There are 14 residues in the CDR3. Germline V lookup: CDR1 MNHEY, CDR2 SVGEGT. CDR3 sequence reads: CASSYEGWGSPLHF.

The chain combines TRBV10-3 with TRBJ2-3; TCRdb reports TRBD1, a call that lacks DNA to check it against. Germline-derived CDR1 and CDR2 are ENHRY and SYGVKD. This CDR3 comprises 16 residues. The chain's CDR3 is CAISDKGGGDADTQYF.

J is TRBJ1-5 and V is TRBV19; TCRdb's D gene call, TRBD1, goes unchecked for lack of DNA. CDR1 and CDR2 (germline): LNHDA, SQIVND (reference sequence). There are 15 residues in the CDR3. CDR3 sequence reads: CASSTVTGGNQPQHF.

This chain uses TRBV6-6 with TRBJ2-7; TCRdb outputs TRBD2, but without DNA this stays unchecked. Per the germline V gene, CDR1 is MNHNY and CDR2 is SVGAGI (reference sequence). This CDR3 spans 15 amino acids. The CDR3 sequence: CASGPWRDPSYEQYF.